This passage covers 18 T cell receptor beta chains from one sample sequenced in a study of blood T cell repertoires in COVID-19. Measured with immunoSEQ multiplex PCR; TCRdb has only the in-frame clones, and not every one. Of over 70,000 clones listed, approximately 80% are singletons. Sequenced sample: peripheral blood. These receptors were taken from a woman aged 65 to 85 with acute or convalescent COVID-19.

The chain has TRBV15 and TRBJ2-2; TRBD1 agrees at 8 bases. V trimming: 0 bases; J trimming: 5 bases; junction bases outside the gene matches: 5. The CDR3 extends over 16 amino acids. Germline V gives CDR1 LNHNV, CDR2 YYDKDF (reference sequence). The CDR3 nucleotides read TGTGCCACCAGCAGAGATCAGGGGGCCCGGACCGGGGAGCTGTTTTTT. This gives the protein CATSRDQGARTGELFF.

Only one count was recorded for this clone. J is TRBJ1-3 and V is TRBV7-3; D is unresolved. Germline CDR1 is SGHTA and CDR2 is FQGTGA. CDR3 length: 11 amino acids. Trimming removed 8 bases at V and 6 bases at J, with 8 bases between. The CDR3 loop reads CASLESNTIYF. The CDR3, as DNA: TGTGCCAGCCTAGAGTCAAACACCATATATTTT.

The chain combines TRBV9 with TRBJ2-1; 8 bases are a match to TRBD1. This CDR3 is built from 16 residues. Germline V lookup: CDR1 SGDLS, CDR2 YYNGEE. The ends lost 1 base at V and 6 bases at J; junction bases unmatched: 9. Here the CDR3 reads CASSVSPGQGSNEQFF. Written as DNA, the CDR3 is TGTGCCAGCAGCGTATCTCCTGGACAGGGAAGCAATGAGCAGTTCTTC.

This chain uses TRBV30 with TRBJ2-1; 8 bases align to TRBD1. The germline CDR1 and CDR2 sequences are GTSNPN and SVGIG (reference sequence). CDR3 length: 14 amino acids. The V segment lost 7 bases and the J segment 3 bases; nucleotides outside the gene matches: 8. CDR3 nucleotides: TGTGCCTCGATTAGTGGACAGGGCTACAATGAGCAGTTCTTC. Its protein product is CASISGQGYNEQFF.

This rearrangement joins TRBV28 to TRBJ1-5, with 7 bases fitting TRBD1. J was trimmed by 1 base and V by 6 bases; bases with no gene match: 3. This CDR3 region has 14 residues. Germline V gene sequence: CDR1 MDHEN, CDR2 SYDVKM. In DNA form, the CDR3 reads TGTGCCAGCAGCGGGACAGTGAGCAATCAGCCCCAGCATTTT. Amino acid sequence: CASSGTVSNQPQHF. The complete variable domain, with remaining parts taken from reference TRBV28 and TRBJ1-5, reads DVKVTQSSRYLVKRTGEKVFLECVQDMDHENMFWYRQDPGLGLRLIYFSYDVKMKEKGDIPEGYSVSREKKERFSLILESASTNQTSMYLCASSGTVSNQPQHFGDGTRLSIL.

This clone has at least ten counts. The CDR3 sequence: CASSASQGVGEKLFF. The CDR3 bases are TGCGCCAGCAGCGCTTCACAGGGGGTAGGAGAAAAACTGTTTTTT. The rearrangement uses TRBV5-1 and TRBJ1-4; TRBD1 matches at 8 bases. The junction had 10 bases not matched to a gene; V was cut back by 4 bases and J by 8 bases. The CDR3 spans 15 residues. Germline loops: CDR1 SGHRS, CDR2 YFSETQ.

The chain joins TRBV30 to TRBJ2-3; TRBD2 matches at 8 bases. J gave up 4 bases and V 3 bases, and 6 bases lay outside the gene matches. The CDR3 extends over 14 amino acids. Per the germline V gene, CDR1 is GTSNPN and CDR2 is SVGIG (reference sequence). This CDR3 reads CAWSPRGGADTQYF. As DNA, the CDR3 is TGTGCCTGGAGCCCTCGGGGGGGAGCAGATACGCAGTATTTT.

This chain joins TRBV7-2 and TRBJ2-3, with 8 bases identical to TRBD2. The CDR3 is 16 residues long. Germline assignment: CDR1 SGHTA and CDR2 FQGNSA. The trim removed 2 bases at V and 4 bases at J, leaving 8 bases unmatched. For the CDR3, the DNA is TGTGCCAGCAGCTTAAACGCGGGGGGTATCTCAGATACGCAGTATTTT. Protein sequence: CASSLNAGGISDTQYF.

To note about this clone: The sample has other DNA sequences that encode this CDR3 too. The V gene is TRBV18, the J gene TRBJ2-7; tentatively, D is TRBD1 (6 bases). Germline V gene data show CDR1 as KGHSH and CDR2 as LQKENI. This CDR3 has 14 residues. The ends were cut back, 3 bases at V and 0 bases at J, with 9 bases in the middle. The CDR3 bases are TGTGCCAGCTCACCGGACAGAAGCTCCTACGAGCAGTACTTC. Translated, it gives CASSPDRSSYEQYF.

The V gene is TRBV7-3, the J gene TRBJ2-1; TRBD2 matches 8 bases. Germline CDR1 and CDR2: SGHTA and FQGTGA. CDR3 length: 15 amino acids. V was clipped by 2 bases and J by 3 bases; unmatched bases: 3. The CDR3 nucleotides are TGTGCCAGCAGCTTAGGGAGCGGGAGCTACAATGAGCAGTTCTTC. This gives the protein CASSLGSGSYNEQFF.

This chain uses TRBV27 with TRBJ1-6; 7 bases agree with TRBD1. CDR1 and CDR2 from the germline V gene are MNHEY and SMNVEV (reference sequence). The length of the CDR3 is 15 residues. V lost 4 bases to trimming and J lost 7 bases; unmatched junction nucleotides: 7. The CDR3 nucleotides read TGTGCCAGCAGTTCGAGACAGGGTTGGAATTCACCCCTCCACTTT. Residues: CASSSRQGWNSPLHF.

The chain links TRBV28 to TRBJ1-6; D perhaps matches TRBD1 (5 bases). The V end was cut by 8 bases, the J end by 7 bases, with 18 bases between. Germline V lookup: CDR1 MDHEN, CDR2 SYDVKM. This CDR3 has 15 residues. The CDR3 protein is CASRPGGVGNSPLHF. The DNA of the CDR3 is TGTGCCAGCCGGCCCGGGGGAGTGGGCAATTCACCCCTCCACTTT.

This rearrangement joins TRBV5-4 to TRBJ1-2; tentatively, D is TRBD1 (5 bases). The CDR3 is 15 amino acids. Germline V gene lookup returns CDR1 SGHNT and CDR2 YYREEE (reference sequence). V was cut by 2 bases and J by 7 bases, with 18 bases left in between. CDR3 amino acids: CASSLDSPYLSGYTF. CDR3 coding DNA: TGTGCCAGCAGCTTAGACAGCCCATATTTGAGTGGCTACACCTTC. Variable domain in full (rest from reference TRBV5-4 and TRBJ1-2): ETGVTQSPTHLIKTRGQQVTLRCSSQSGHNTVSWYQQALGQGPQFIFQYYREEENGRGNFPPRFSGLQFPNYSSELNVNALELDDSALYLCASSLDSPYLSGYTFGSGTRLTVV.

This sequence joins TRBV10-3 and TRBJ2-7; TRBD2 aligns across 8 bases. With 2 bases clipped from V and 0 bases from J, the junction kept 3 bases outside the gene matches. The germline CDR1 and CDR2 sequences are ENHRY and SYGVKD. This CDR3 is built from 15 residues. The CDR3, as DNA: TGTGCCATCAGTGAGGCTGCGGGGGGCTCCTACGAGCAGTACTTC. Encoded protein: CAISEAAGGSYEQYF.

This chain uses TRBV28 with TRBJ1-5; D is undetermined. Germline loops: CDR1 MDHEN, CDR2 SYDVKM. The CDR3 consists of 11 residues. The V and J ends lost 4 bases and 9 bases respectively, with 7 bases between them. The CDR3 DNA follows: TGTGCCAGCAGTTGGCCGGGGCCCCAGCATTTT. As protein: CASSWPGPQHF.

The rearrangement uses TRBV7-9 and TRBJ1-6, with D possibly matching TRBD1 (6 bases). V was pared by 5 bases and J by 8 bases, with 13 bases between. Germline values: CDR1 SEHNR, CDR2 FQNEAQ (reference sequence). The CDR3 has 14 amino acids. CDR3 DNA sequence: TGTGCCAGCAGCACAGGGTTCGTGGATTCACCCCTCCACTTT. It is translated as CASSTGFVDSPLHF.

This chain uses TRBV9 with TRBJ1-3; D unclear. This CDR3 spans 15 amino acids. Trimming took off 3 bases at V and 0 bases at J, with 10 bases between the two ends. Germline V lookup: CDR1 SGDLS, CDR2 YYNGEE. Here the CDR3 DNA reads TGTGCCAGCAGCGCGACCGGGGACTCTGGAAACACCATATATTTT. The encoded protein is CASSATGDSGNTIYF.

The V call is TRBV6-6, the J call TRBJ1-4, with TRBD1 matching 8 bases. V was clipped by 7 bases and J by 8 bases; unmatched bases: 9. Germline V gene data show CDR1 as MNHNY and CDR2 as SVGAGI (reference sequence). There are 14 residues in the CDR3. The CDR3 DNA sequence: TGTGCCAGCAAAGACAGGGGAGGATTGGAAAAACTGTTTTTT. This gives the protein CASKDRGGLEKLFF.